The 25 T cell receptor beta chains listed next were all sequenced from one sample in a study of T cells after yellow fever vaccination (dated by TCRdb to the late 2010s). The sample's treatment or condition label, decoded: live attenuated yellow fever vaccine strain. Preparation of the library involved 5' RACE. For sequencing, an Illumina HiSeq 2500 was employed. The raw public data were reprocessed by TCRdb itself: fastp quality trimming at Q25, MiXCR clonotype calling, in-frame beta chains only. Identical CDR3 protein sequences are pooled into one entry, listed with their most common genes and DNA. Recorded for this sample are 300,000 to 450,000 distinct CDR3 sequences; approximately 6% of them occurred a single time. 15% of the sample lies in the top ten. Specimen: PBMCs, collected 5 days after the yellow fever booster vaccination. The receptors originated from a man aged 25 to 40 who received the YFV17D yellow fever vaccine.

The CDR3: CSAREGGYVQGFYNEQFF. The CDR3 DNA follows: TGCAGTGCTAGAGAGGGTGGCTACGTCCAGGGATTCTACAATGAGCAGTTCTTC. The genes are TRBV20-1 and TRBJ2-1; D perhaps matches TRBD1 (5 bases). The CDR3 runs to 18 residues. CDR1 and CDR2 from the germline V gene are DFQATT and SNEGSKA (reference sequence). The ends were cut back, 0 bases at V and 3 bases at J, with 21 bases in the middle.

Only a few counts were recorded for this clonotype. The chain has TRBV4-3 and TRBJ2-3, with 8 nucleotides matching TRBD2. The CDR3 length is 15 residues. In germline, CDR1 is LGHNA, CDR2 YSLEER. J lost 2 bases, V lost 4 bases, and 5 bases had no gene match. For the CDR3, the DNA is TGCGCCAGCAGCCCGACTAGCGAACTCACAGATACGCAGTATTTT. Translation gives CASSPTSELTDTQYF.

This clonotype was counted once. A clone one base away is much larger, so this may be a read error. The chain combines TRBV7-2 with TRBJ2-7; D call uncertain. V dropped 3 bases and J dropped 5 bases, with 8 bases sitting between them. The CDR3 spans 12 residues. Germline-derived CDR1 and CDR2 are SGHTA and FQGNSA. The CDR3 here is CASSFPGHEQYF. CDR3 bases: TGTGCCAGCAGCTTCCCTGGCCACGAGCAGTACTTC.

Of note for this clonotype: A clone one base away is much larger, so this may be a read error. The chain uses TRBV6-2 or TRBV6-3 and TRBJ2-7; possibly TRBD2 for D (6 bases). CDR1 MNHEY and CDR2 SVGEGT come from the germline V gene. The CDR3 contains 12 residues. CDR3 protein: CASSSLAPQQCF. The CDR3 DNA sequence: TGTGCCAGCAGTTCGCTAGCGCCCCAGCAGTGCTTC.

This clonotype was seen at least ten times. The chain employs TRBV30 and TRBJ2-2; 10 bases line up with TRBD1. Germline CDR1 and CDR2: GTSNPN and SVGIG (reference sequence). V lost 2 bases to trimming and J lost 6 bases; unmatched junction nucleotides: 3. This CDR3 is 14 amino acids long. The CDR3 DNA reads as TGTGCCTGGAGTCGGGACAGGGGATCCGGGGAGCTGTTTTTT. Residues: CAWSRDRGSGELFF.

This clonotype was observed many times. V and J are TRBV10-3 and TRBJ2-3; D not resolved. CDR1 is ENHRY and CDR2 is SYGVKD in the germline V gene. CDR3 size: 12 residues. Between the trimmed V and J ends, which lost 2 bases and 5 bases, there was a span of 5 bases. The CDR3 DNA sequence: TGTGCCATCAGTGAGGAACGAGATACGCAGTATTTT. Translating gives CAISEERDTQYF.

Ten or more counts support this clonotype. The chain has TRBV29-1 and TRBJ2-1, with 13 positions matching TRBD2. This CDR3 comprises 15 residues. CDR1 and CDR2 (germline): SQVTM, ANQGSEA. The junction had 12 bases not matched to a gene; V was cut back by 7 bases and J by 9 bases. CDR3 region: CSANLGLAGDSEQFF. As DNA, the CDR3 is TGCAGCGCGAACCTAGGACTAGCGGGAGACAGTGAGCAGTTCTTC.

This clonotype occurred many times. The chain combines TRBV5-1 with TRBJ2-1; 8 bases fit TRBD1. The CDR3 has 15 amino acids. Germline CDR1 reads SGHRS; CDR2 reads YFSETQ. The ends lost 0 bases at V and 5 bases at J; junction bases unmatched: 4. In DNA form, the CDR3 reads TGCGCCAGCAGCTTGGGACAGGGGATTAACAATGAGCAGTTCTTC. Protein product: CASSLGQGINNEQFF.

In its sample, this clonotype was seen many times. This chain uses TRBV5-1 with TRBJ2-1; unclear D gene. Looked up from germline, CDR1 is SGHRS and CDR2 is YFSETQ. The V and J ends lost 4 bases and 2 bases respectively, with 16 bases between them. This CDR3 comprises 16 residues. CDR3 sequence: CASSVTTATTYNEQFF. As DNA, the CDR3 is TGCGCCAGCAGCGTTACGACTGCCACGACCTACAATGAGCAGTTCTTC.

The table lists this clonotype with many counts. This sequence joins TRBV10-3 and TRBJ2-2; 8 bases fit TRBD1. V shed 6 bases, J shed 2 bases, and the junction held 14 bases outside the gene matches. The CDR3 is 18 residues long. Germline V CDR1 and CDR2: ENHRY, SYGVKD. The DNA for the CDR3 is TGTGCCATCAGCCGACCAAAGAAGACAGGGGATAACACCGGGGAGCTGTTTTTT. This encodes CAISRPKKTGDNTGELFF.

The rearrangement uses TRBV20-1 and TRBJ2-7; possibly TRBD2 for D (5 bases). CDR1 and CDR2 from the germline V gene are DFQATT and SNEGSKA (reference sequence). The germline V and J ends were trimmed by 6 bases and 0 bases, with 15 bases remaining between them. This CDR3 contains 14 residues. CDR3 residues: CSARRAGSSYEQYF. CDR3 coding DNA: TGCAGTGCCCGGCGGGCTGGAAGCTCCTACGAGCAGTACTTC.

This clonotype has just a few counts. CDR3 bases: TGTGCCACCAAGGGACTAGCGGGAGGGCTGATCGGGGAGCTGTTTTTT. It specifies CATKGLAGGLIGELFF. V usage is TRBV15 and J usage is TRBJ2-2, with 16 positions matching TRBD2. J lost 7 bases, V lost 7 bases, and 6 bases had no gene match. CDR3 length equals 16 residues. Germline CDR1 and CDR2: LNHNV and YYDKDF (reference sequence).

This clonotype came up many times. The chain carries TRBV6-6 and TRBJ2-2; D gene ambiguous. Germline CDR1 and CDR2: MNHNY and SVGAGI (reference sequence). CDR3 length: 11 amino acids. With 8 bases removed from V and 9 bases from J, the gap between germline ends came to 10 bases. The CDR3 nucleotides read TGTGCCAGCCGAGAAGGCAGGGAGCTGTTTTTT. This sequence encodes CASREGRELFF.

This clonotype was counted a few times. This chain connects TRBV6-2 or TRBV6-3 to TRBJ2-5; no reliable D call. CDR1 is MNHEY, CDR2 SVGEGT, per germline. Trimming took 4 bases from V and 3 from J, leaving 9 bases between them. This CDR3 is 13 amino acids long. The DNA for the CDR3 is TGTGCCAGCAGTTTAGAAGTGAAAGAGACCCAGTACTTC. Translating it yields CASSLEVKETQYF.

This clonotype was recorded a few times. The CDR3 sequence is CASSYRPGLADSLSYEQYF. CDR3 in DNA: TGTGCCAGCAGTTACCGCCCGGGACTAGCGGACTCCTTATCCTACGAGCAGTACTTC. The V gene is TRBV4-2, the J gene TRBJ2-7, with 11 bases matching TRBD2. With 6 bases clipped from V and 1 base from J, the junction kept 17 bases outside the gene matches. CDR3 length: 19 amino acids. Germline V gives CDR1 LGHNA, CDR2 YNFKEQ.

This clonotype is a singleton in its sample. This sequence joins TRBV10-3 and TRBJ2-5; 7 nucleotides line up with TRBD2. The junction had 2 bases not matched to a gene; V was cut back by 0 bases and J by 7 bases. Germline CDR1 reads ENHRY; CDR2 reads SYGVKD. CDR3 length: 13 residues. The CDR3 spells CAISESGGGTQYF. The CDR3 DNA is TGTGCCATCAGTGAGTCGGGGGGGGGGACCCAGTACTTC.

CDR3 loop: CASSYLAGGSNEQFF. The CDR3 nucleotides are TGTGCCAGCAGCTATCTAGCGGGAGGCAGTAATGAGCAGTTCTTC. The chain employs TRBV7-2 and TRBJ2-1, with 11 bases fitting TRBD2. Per germline, CDR1 SGHTA and CDR2 FQGNSA. This CDR3 comprises 15 residues. V shed 4 bases, J shed 7 bases, and the junction held 6 bases outside the gene matches.

This chain uses TRBV3-1 with TRBJ2-1; the D gene could be TRBD1 or TRBD2 (5 bases each). Germline loops: CDR1 LGHDT, CDR2 YNNKEL (reference sequence). The ends were cut back, 3 bases at V and 0 bases at J, with 24 bases in the middle. The CDR3 is made up of 20 amino acids. This chain's CDR3 is CASSQNFFVGGISSYNEQFF. DNA of the CDR3: TGTGCCAGCAGCCAGAATTTCTTCGTTGGGGGAATTAGCTCCTACAATGAGCAGTTCTTC.

This CDR3 is CASSPRYGTGLEATQYF. For the CDR3, the DNA is TGTGCCAGCAGCCCCCGCTACGGGACAGGGCTTGAAGCTACGCAGTATTTT. V is TRBV14 and J is TRBJ2-3, with 9 bases matching TRBD1. V shed 4 bases, J shed 8 bases, and the junction held 16 bases outside the gene matches. The CDR3 is 17 residues long. The germline CDR1 and CDR2 sequences are SGHDN and FVKESK.

This clonotype was seen a few times. The chain joins TRBV12-3 or TRBV12-4 to TRBJ2-5; D not certain. The germline V and J ends were trimmed by 5 bases and 5 bases, with 12 bases remaining between them. This CDR3 spans 13 amino acids. The CDR3 loop reads CASSLTTGETQYF. The CDR3 DNA reads as TGTGCCAGCAGTCTGACGACTGGGGAGACCCAGTACTTC.

The chain is built from TRBV5-1 and TRBJ2-6; D possibly corresponds to TRBD1 (5 bases). The CDR3 covers 15 residues. From germline, CDR1 is SGHRS and CDR2 YFSETQ. V was shortened by 4 bases and J by 3 bases, with 11 bases between the two germline ends. In DNA form, the CDR3 reads TGCGCCAGCAGCCCCCTAGGGGATGGGGCCAACGTCCTGACTTTC. Translating gives CASSPLGDGANVLTF.

At least ten counts were recorded for this clonotype. V gene TRBV24-1 combines with J gene TRBJ2-1, with 7 bases fitting TRBD1. Germline V gene data show CDR1 as KGHDR and CDR2 as SFDVKD. Trimming at V came to 4 bases and at J to 7 bases, leaving 12 bases not matched to a gene. The CDR3 is 16 amino acids. CDR3: CATSDLQGPMGNEQFF. The DNA of the CDR3 is TGTGCCACCAGTGACCTACAGGGGCCGATGGGGAATGAGCAGTTCTTC.

This clonotype was seen many times. This chain uses TRBV12-3 or TRBV12-4 with TRBJ1-2, with unresolved D. V shed 4 bases and J shed 2 bases, with 5 bases lying between them. This CDR3 is built from 12 residues. CDR3 sequence reads: CASSYRNYGYTF. The CDR3 region has the DNA TGTGCCAGCAGTTACAGAAACTATGGCTACACCTTC.

This clonotype was detected ten times or more. V and J are TRBV24-1 and TRBJ2-2, with D unclear. The germline V gene has CDR1 KGHDR and CDR2 SFDVKD. The CDR3 has 13 residues. The V end lost 4 bases, the J end lost 3 bases, and 5 bases lay between the germline ends. CDR3 loop: CATSEEYTGELFF. The CDR3 region has the DNA TGTGCCACCAGTGAGGAATACACCGGGGAGCTGTTTTTT.

This clonotype was seen at least ten times. The CDR3 DNA reads as TGCGCCAGCAGAGAAGCAGGGGGCACCGGGGAGCTGTTTTTT. Translation gives CASREAGGTGELFF. The chain couples TRBV5-1 to TRBJ2-2; 7 positions agree with TRBD1. Germline V lookup: CDR1 SGHRS, CDR2 YFSETQ. After removal of 5 bases from V and 4 bases from J, the junction contained 5 bases not matched to a gene. This CDR3 has 14 residues.